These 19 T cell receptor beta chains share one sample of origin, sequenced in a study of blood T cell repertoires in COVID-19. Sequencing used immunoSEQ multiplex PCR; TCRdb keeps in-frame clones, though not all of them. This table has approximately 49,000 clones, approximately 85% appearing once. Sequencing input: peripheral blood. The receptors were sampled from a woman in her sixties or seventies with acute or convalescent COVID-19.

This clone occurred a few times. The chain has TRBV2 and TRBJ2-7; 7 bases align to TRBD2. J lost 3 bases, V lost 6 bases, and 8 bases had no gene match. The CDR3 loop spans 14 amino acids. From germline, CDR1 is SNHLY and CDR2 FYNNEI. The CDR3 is CASRAASGGYEQYF. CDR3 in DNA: TGTGCCAGCAGGGCTGCTAGCGGCGGCTACGAGCAGTACTTC.

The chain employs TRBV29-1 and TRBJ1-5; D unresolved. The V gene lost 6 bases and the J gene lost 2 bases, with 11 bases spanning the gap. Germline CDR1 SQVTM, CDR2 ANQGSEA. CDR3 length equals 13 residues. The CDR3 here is CSVARGGNQPQHF. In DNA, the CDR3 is TGCAGCGTGGCCCGAGGCGGCAATCAGCCCCAGCATTTT.

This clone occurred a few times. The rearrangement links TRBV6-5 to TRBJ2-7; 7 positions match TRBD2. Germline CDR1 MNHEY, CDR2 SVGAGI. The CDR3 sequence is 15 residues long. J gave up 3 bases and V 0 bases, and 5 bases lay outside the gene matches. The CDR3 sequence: CASSYSYTSDYEQYF. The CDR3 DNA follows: TGTGCCAGCAGTTACTCGTACACTAGCGACTACGAGCAGTACTTC.

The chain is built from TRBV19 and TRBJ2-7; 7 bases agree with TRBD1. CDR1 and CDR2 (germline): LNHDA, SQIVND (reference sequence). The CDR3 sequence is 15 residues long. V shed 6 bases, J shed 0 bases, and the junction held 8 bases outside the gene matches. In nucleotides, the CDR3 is TGTGCCAGTAGGGGAAACTGGGACAGCTCCTACGAGCAGTACTTC. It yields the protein CASRGNWDSSYEQYF.

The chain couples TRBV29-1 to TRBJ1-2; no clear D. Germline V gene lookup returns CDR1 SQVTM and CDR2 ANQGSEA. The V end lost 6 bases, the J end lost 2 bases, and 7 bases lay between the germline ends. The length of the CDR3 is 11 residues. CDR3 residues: CSVGENYGYTF. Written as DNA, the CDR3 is TGCAGCGTCGGGGAAAACTATGGCTACACCTTC.

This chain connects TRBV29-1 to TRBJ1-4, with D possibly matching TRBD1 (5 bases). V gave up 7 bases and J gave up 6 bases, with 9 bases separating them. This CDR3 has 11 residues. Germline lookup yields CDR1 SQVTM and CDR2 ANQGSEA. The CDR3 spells CSGGGDEKLFF. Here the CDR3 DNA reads TGCAGCGGCGGGGGGGATGAAAAACTGTTTTTT.

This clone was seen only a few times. CDR3 residues: CASSQGRPGRTPSTNYGYTF. The CDR3 bases are TGTGCCAGCAGCCAGGGTCGGCCGGGCAGAACCCCCTCTACCAACTATGGCTACACCTTC. The chain links TRBV6-6 to TRBJ1-2, with D tentatively TRBD1 (5 bases). The germline gives CDR1 MNHNY, CDR2 SVGAGI (reference sequence). Deletions cut 6 bases from V and 2 bases from J, with 31 bases between. This CDR3 comprises 20 residues.

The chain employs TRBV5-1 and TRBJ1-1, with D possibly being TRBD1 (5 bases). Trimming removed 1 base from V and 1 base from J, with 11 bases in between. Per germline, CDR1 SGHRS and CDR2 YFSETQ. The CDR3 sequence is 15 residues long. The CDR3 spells CASSLLFQGNTEAFF. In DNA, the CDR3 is TGCGCCAGCAGCTTGTTGTTCCAGGGGAACACTGAAGCTTTCTTT.

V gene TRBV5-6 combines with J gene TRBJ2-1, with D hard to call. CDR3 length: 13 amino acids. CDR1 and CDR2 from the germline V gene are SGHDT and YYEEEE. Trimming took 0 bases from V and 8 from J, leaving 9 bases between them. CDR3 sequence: CASSLDRVDEQFF. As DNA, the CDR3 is TGTGCCAGCAGCTTGGACCGAGTGGATGAGCAGTTCTTC. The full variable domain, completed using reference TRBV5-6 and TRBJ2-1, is DAGVTQSPTHLIKTRGQQVTLRCSPKSGHDTVSWYQQALGQGPQFIFQYYEEEERQRGNFPDRFSGHQFPNYSSELNVNALLLGDSALYLCASSLDRVDEQFFGPGTRLTVL.

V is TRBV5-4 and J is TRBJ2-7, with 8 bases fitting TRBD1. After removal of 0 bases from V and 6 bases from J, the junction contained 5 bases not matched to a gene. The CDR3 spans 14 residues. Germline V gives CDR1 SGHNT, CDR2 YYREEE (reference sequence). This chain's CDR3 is CASSLEQGGREQYF. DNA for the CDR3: TGTGCCAGCAGCTTGGAACAGGGGGGACGCGAGCAGTACTTC.

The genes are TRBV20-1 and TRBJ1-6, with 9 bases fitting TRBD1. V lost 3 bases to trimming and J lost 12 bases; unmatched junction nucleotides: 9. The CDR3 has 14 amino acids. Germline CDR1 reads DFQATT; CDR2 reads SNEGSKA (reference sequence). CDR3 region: CSASPGTGQIPLHF. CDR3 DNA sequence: TGCAGTGCTAGTCCCGGGACAGGGCAGATACCCCTCCACTTT.

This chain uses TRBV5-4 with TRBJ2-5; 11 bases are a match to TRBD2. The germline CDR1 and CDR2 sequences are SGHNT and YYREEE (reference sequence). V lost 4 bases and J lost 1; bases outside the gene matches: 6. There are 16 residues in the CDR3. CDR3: CASSPPTSGGQETQYF. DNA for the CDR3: TGTGCCAGCAGCCCCCCTACTAGCGGGGGCCAAGAGACCCAGTACTTC. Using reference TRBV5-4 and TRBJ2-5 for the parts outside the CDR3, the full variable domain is ETGVTQSPTHLIKTRGQQVTLRCSSQSGHNTVSWYQQALGQGPQFIFQYYREEENGRGNFPPRFSGLQFPNYSSELNVNALELDDSALYLCASSPPTSGGQETQYFGPGTRLLVL.

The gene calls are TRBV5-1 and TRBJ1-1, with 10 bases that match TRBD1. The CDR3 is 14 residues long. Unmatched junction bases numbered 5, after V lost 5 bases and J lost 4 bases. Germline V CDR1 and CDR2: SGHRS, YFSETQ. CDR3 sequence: CASRVTGGLTEAFF. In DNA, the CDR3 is TGCGCCAGCAGAGTGACAGGGGGCCTCACTGAAGCTTTCTTT.

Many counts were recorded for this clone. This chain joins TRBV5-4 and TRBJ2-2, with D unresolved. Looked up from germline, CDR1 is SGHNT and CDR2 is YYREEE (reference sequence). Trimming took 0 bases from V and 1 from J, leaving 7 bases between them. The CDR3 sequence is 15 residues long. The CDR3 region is CASSLGVLNTGELFF. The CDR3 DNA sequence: TGTGCCAGCAGCTTGGGAGTGTTGAACACCGGGGAGCTGTTTTTT.

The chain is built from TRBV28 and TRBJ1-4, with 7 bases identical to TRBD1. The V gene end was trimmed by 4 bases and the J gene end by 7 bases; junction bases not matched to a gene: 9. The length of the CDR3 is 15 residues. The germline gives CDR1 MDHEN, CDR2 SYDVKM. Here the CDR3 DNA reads TGTGCCAGCAGTTCCCTTACAGGGGCAGGTGAAAAACTGTTTTTT. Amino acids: CASSSLTGAGEKLFF.

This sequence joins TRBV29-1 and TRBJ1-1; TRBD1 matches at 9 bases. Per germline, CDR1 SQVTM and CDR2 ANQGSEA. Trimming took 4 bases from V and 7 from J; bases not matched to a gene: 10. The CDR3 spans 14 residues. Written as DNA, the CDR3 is TGCAGCGTTGTTCCGGGACAGGGTGGGAGTGAAGCTTTCTTT. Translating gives CSVVPGQGGSEAFF.

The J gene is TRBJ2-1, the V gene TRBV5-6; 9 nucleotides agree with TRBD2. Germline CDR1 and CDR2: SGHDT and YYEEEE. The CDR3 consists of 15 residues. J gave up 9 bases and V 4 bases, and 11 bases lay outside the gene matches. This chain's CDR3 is CASSTVAGVFIEQFF. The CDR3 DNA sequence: TGTGCCAGCAGCACAGTAGCGGGGGTTTTTATTGAGCAGTTCTTC.

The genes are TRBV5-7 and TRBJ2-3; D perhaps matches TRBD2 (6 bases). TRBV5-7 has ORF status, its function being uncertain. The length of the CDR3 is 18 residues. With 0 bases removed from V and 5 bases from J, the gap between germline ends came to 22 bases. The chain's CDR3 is CASSLDPRLVWGEDTQYF. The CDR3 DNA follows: TGTGCCAGCAGCTTGGACCCCCGACTAGTCTGGGGGGAAGATACGCAGTATTTT.

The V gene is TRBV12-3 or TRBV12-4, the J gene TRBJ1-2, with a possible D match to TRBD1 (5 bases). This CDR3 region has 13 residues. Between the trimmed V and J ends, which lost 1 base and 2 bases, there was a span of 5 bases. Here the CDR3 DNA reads TGTGCCAGCAGTTTAGGGACAAACTATGGCTACACCTTC. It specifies CASSLGTNYGYTF.